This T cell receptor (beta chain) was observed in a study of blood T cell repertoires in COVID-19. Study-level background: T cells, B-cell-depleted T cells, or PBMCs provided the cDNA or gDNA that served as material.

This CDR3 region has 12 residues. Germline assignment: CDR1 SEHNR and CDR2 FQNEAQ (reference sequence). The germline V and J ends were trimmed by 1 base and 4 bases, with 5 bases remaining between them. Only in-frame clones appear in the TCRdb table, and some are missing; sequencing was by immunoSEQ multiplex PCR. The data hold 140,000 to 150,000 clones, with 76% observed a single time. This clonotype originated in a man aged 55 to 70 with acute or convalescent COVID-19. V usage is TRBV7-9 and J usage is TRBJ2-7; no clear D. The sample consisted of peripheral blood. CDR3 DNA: TGTGCCAGCAGCTTAGTCCCATACGAGCAGTACTTC. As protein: CASSLVPYEQYF.